What follows is one T cell receptor beta chain and its context. Its antigen remains unknown. The read ends 3 residues early relative to the CDR3; the germline J gene fills the gap. This sample was taken from a study of T cells in women clearing cervical HPV infection. Study-wide results and caveats: A classifier using richness and V gene abundances reached an AUC of about 0.83. Controls had more TRBV6-7 (0.16%) than cases (roughly 0.11%).

Germline-derived CDR1 and CDR2 are DFQATT and SNEGSKA (reference sequence). The CDR3 is 14 amino acids. The V and J ends lost 4 bases and 4 bases, in that order; junction bases with no gene match: 9. Average input was around 1,300 ng genomic DNA for immunoSEQ TCR beta CDR3 amplification. TCRdb's copy holds only in-frame clones and misses some; the assay was immunoSEQ multiplex PCR. In all, the sample yields under 35,000 clones. Cervical HPV DNA detected by MY09/MY11 PCR, typed by dot-blot. The sequence derives from a woman aged 18-70 years with a cervical HPV16 infection that either progressed to CIN3+ or cleared (not recorded which). V is TRBV20-1 and J is TRBJ2-5; 7 positions agree with TRBD1. Specimen: blood buffy coat. CDR3 bases read: TGCAGTGCTATCAACAGGGGCGAATTAGAGACC. Its protein is CSAINRGELET. The full CDR3 protein reads CSAINRGELETQYF.